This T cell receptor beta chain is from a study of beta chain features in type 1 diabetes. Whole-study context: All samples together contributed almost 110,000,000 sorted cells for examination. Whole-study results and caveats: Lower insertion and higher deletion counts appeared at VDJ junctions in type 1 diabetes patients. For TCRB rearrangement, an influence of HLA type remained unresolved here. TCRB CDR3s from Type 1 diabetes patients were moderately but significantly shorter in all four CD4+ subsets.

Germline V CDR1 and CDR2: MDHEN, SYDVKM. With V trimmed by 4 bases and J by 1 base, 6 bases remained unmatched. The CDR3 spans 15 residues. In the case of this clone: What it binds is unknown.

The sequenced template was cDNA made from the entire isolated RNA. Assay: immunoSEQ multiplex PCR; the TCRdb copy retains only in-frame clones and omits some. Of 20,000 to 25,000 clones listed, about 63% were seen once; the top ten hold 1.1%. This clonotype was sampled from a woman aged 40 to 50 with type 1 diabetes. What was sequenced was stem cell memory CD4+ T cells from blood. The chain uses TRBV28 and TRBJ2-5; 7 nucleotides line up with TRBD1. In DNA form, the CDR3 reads TGTGCCAGCAGTTCCTCCGGGACAGTCCAAGAGACCCAGTACTTC. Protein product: CASSSSGTVQETQYF.